One sample yielded the 5 T cell receptor beta chains listed below, sequenced in a study of T cell changes during pregnancy in multiple sclerosis. The assay was immunoSEQ multiplex PCR, and TCRdb's table has in-frame clones only and misses some. The table lists some 60,000 clones, 90% to 95% of them singletons. This sample comprised peripheral blood, obtained in the third trimester of pregnancy. The receptors stem from a female donor in good health, enrolled as a control in a pregnancy study.

The chain uses TRBV6-6 and TRBJ2-5, with D perhaps TRBD2 (5 bases). CDR3 length: 16 residues. Trimming left V 0 bases short and J 1 base short, with 12 bases between. CDR1 and CDR2 (germline): MNHNY, SVGAGI (reference sequence). CDR3 sequence reads: CASSYSSGVSQETQYF. CDR3 sequence (DNA): TGTGCCAGCAGTTACTCCAGCGGAGTTTCCCAAGAGACCCAGTACTTC.

This chain links TRBV5-4 with TRBJ1-2, with D tentatively TRBD1 (5 bases). The V gene lost 2 bases and the J gene lost 4 bases, with 12 bases spanning the gap. This CDR3 has 14 residues. Germline CDR1 reads SGHNT; CDR2 reads YYREEE (reference sequence). The CDR3 sequence: CASSLPTGPYGYTF. In nucleotides, the CDR3 is TGTGCCAGCAGCTTACCCACAGGTCCCTATGGCTACACCTTC.

The chain recombines TRBV2 with TRBJ1-5; TRBD1 might be the D (6 bases). The germline V and J ends were trimmed by 6 bases and 4 bases, with 13 bases remaining between them. The germline gives CDR1 SNHLY, CDR2 FYNNEI. This CDR3 spans 14 amino acids. CDR3 in amino acids: CASRVGQTNQPQHF. DNA of the CDR3: TGTGCCAGCAGAGTCGGACAGACTAATCAGCCCCAGCATTTT.

V gene TRBV4-1 combines with J gene TRBJ2-7; 10 nucleotides match TRBD2. The ends lost 0 bases at V and 6 bases at J; junction bases unmatched: 8. The CDR3 extends over 16 amino acids. CDR1 is MGHRA and CDR2 is YSYEKL in the germline V gene. This chain's CDR3 is CASSQDRSSGSGEQYF. CDR3 in DNA: TGCGCCAGCAGCCAAGATAGGTCTAGCGGGAGTGGCGAGCAGTACTTC.

This chain connects TRBV25-1 to TRBJ2-7; 7 bases are shared with TRBD1. From germline, CDR1 is MGHDK and CDR2 SYGVNS. The CDR3 has 15 amino acids. V lost 2 bases, J lost 2 bases, and 6 bases stayed unmatched. The CDR3 bases are TGTGCCAGCAGTGAAACCGGGACAGACACCTACGAGCAGTACTTC. The encoded protein is CASSETGTDTYEQYF.